These 27 T cell receptor beta chains share one sample of origin, sequenced in a study of beta chain features in type 1 diabetes. The study, taken as a whole, reports: Among all four CD4+ subsets, Type 1 diabetes patients had TCRB CDR3s that were moderately but significantly shorter.

What these receptors recognize is not known. The isolated RNA, all of it, was reverse transcribed, so expressed TCRB transcripts were what got sequenced. The assay was immunoSEQ multiplex PCR, and TCRdb's table has in-frame clones only and misses some. The data show 500,000 to 800,000 clones, with 9.5% to 15% seen just once and approximately 0.11% held by the top ten. Material: naive CD4+ T cells from blood. These TCRs come from a man aged 25 to 40 with type 1 diabetes.

This sequence joins TRBV18 and TRBJ1-1; 9 bases map to TRBD1. The CDR3 runs 16 residues. V lost 1 base, J lost 9 bases, and 12 bases stayed unmatched. From germline, CDR1 is KGHSH and CDR2 LQKENI. The DNA of the CDR3 is TGTGCCAGCTCACCACTAGCCGGGACAGGGACTGGGCAAGCTTTCTTT. Translated, it gives CASSPLAGTGTGQAFF.

J is TRBJ2-5 and V is TRBV7-9; D gene ambiguous. The CDR3 is made up of 13 amino acids. The germline CDR1 and CDR2 sequences are SEHNR and FQNEAQ (reference sequence). The germline V and J ends were trimmed by 3 bases and 7 bases, with 12 bases remaining between them. CDR3 nucleotide sequence: TGTGCCAGCAGCTTGACGGCTGGTCCGACCCAGTACTTC. Its translation is CASSLTAGPTQYF.

This clone appeared a few times. The V and J genes are TRBV11-3 and TRBJ2-1; 8 bases match TRBD2. Germline loops: CDR1 SGHNT, CDR2 YENEEA. Losses at the gene ends were 1 base for V and 0 bases for J; bases not matched to a gene: 14. CDR3 length: 20 amino acids. CDR3 region: CASSLVWLGGGQSSYNEQFF. The CDR3 DNA follows: TGTGCCAGCAGCTTAGTTTGGTTGGGCGGGGGGCAGAGCTCCTACAATGAGCAGTTCTTC. Full variable domain (rest looked up from reference TRBV11-3 and TRBJ2-1): EAGVVQSPRYKIIEKKQPVAFWCNPISGHNTLYWYLQNLGQGPELLIRYENEEAVDDSQLPKDRFSAERLKGVDSTLKIQPAELGDSAVYLCASSLVWLGGGQSSYNEQFFGPGTRLTVL.

The V and J genes are TRBV18 and TRBJ2-1, with 7 bases matching TRBD1. The CDR3 has 15 amino acids. Germline CDR1 is KGHSH and CDR2 is LQKENI. V shed 5 bases, J shed 1 base, and the junction held 5 bases outside the gene matches. CDR3 protein: CASSARTGSYNEQFF. CDR3 DNA: TGTGCCAGCTCAGCAAGGACAGGATCCTACAATGAGCAGTTCTTC.

V usage is TRBV4-3 and J usage is TRBJ1-3; D uncertain. The ends were cut back, 0 bases at V and 0 bases at J, with 12 bases in the middle. This CDR3 region has 17 residues. Germline V CDR1 and CDR2: LGHNA, YSLEER. Written as DNA, the CDR3 is TGCGCCAGCAGCCAAGAATCCCCTCAGGCCTCTGGAAACACCATATATTTT. Protein sequence: CASSQESPQASGNTIYF.

The chain combines TRBV9 with TRBJ2-3, with D perhaps TRBD2 (7 bases). Germline V gives CDR1 SGDLS, CDR2 YYNGEE. The CDR3 is 16 amino acids. Trimming cost V 0 bases and J 0 bases, with 11 bases left between them. CDR3: CASSVGGGASTDTQYF. The CDR3 DNA reads TGTGCCAGCAGCGTAGGAGGGGGGGCTAGCACAGATACGCAGTATTTT.

The chain carries TRBV7-2 and TRBJ2-3; either TRBD1 or TRBD2 may supply D (5 bases each). Trimming took off 1 base at V and 1 base at J, with 9 bases between the two ends. The CDR3 loop spans 15 amino acids. The germline gives CDR1 SGHTA, CDR2 FQGNSA. The CDR3: CASSLGTGRTDTQYF. The CDR3, as DNA: TGTGCCAGCAGCTTAGGGACGGGGCGCACAGATACGCAGTATTTT.

This clone was seen a few times. V usage is TRBV29-1 and J usage is TRBJ2-7; D perhaps matches TRBD1 (5 bases). The length of the CDR3 is 12 residues. Deletions cut 1 base from V and 7 bases from J, with 11 bases between. Germline V gene sequence: CDR1 SQVTM, CDR2 ANQGSEA. Written as DNA, the CDR3 is TGCAGCGTTGAAGTGGTTCAGGGAGAGCAGTACTTC. Protein product: CSVEVVQGEQYF.

This clone has just a few counts. The rearrangement uses TRBV7-2 and TRBJ2-5; D is ambiguous. CDR3 length equals 14 residues. Germline CDR1 and CDR2: SGHTA and FQGNSA. Deletions cut 1 base from V and 3 bases from J, with 9 bases between. The CDR3 region has the DNA TGTGCCAGCAGCTTAGTGAGGACGAAAGAGACCCAGTACTTC. The encoded protein is CASSLVRTKETQYF.

This clone was observed a handful of times. This chain connects TRBV6-6 to TRBJ2-5, with D tentatively TRBD2 (6 bases). The germline V gene encodes CDR1 MNHNY and CDR2 SVGAGI (reference sequence). This CDR3 has 15 amino acids. V lost 2 bases, J lost 5 bases, and 15 bases lay in between. As DNA, the CDR3 is TGTGCCAGCAGTTACACCGGGGGTTCTGGGGAGACCCAGTACTTC. Translated: CASSYTGGSGETQYF.

This clone was counted a few times. The chain combines TRBV10-2 with TRBJ1-6; a weak D match, TRBD1 (5 bases). V lost 4 bases, J lost 10 bases, and 11 bases lay in between. The CDR3 runs 13 residues. From germline, CDR1 is WSHSY and CDR2 SAAADI. The DNA of the CDR3 is TGCGCCAGCAGTGTTCCCGGGGACTCACCCCTCCACTTT. Its protein product is CASSVPGDSPLHF.

The CDR3: CASSLIRESYEQYF. CDR3 coding DNA: TGTGCCAGCAGCTTAATCCGAGAGTCCTACGAGCAGTACTTC. The chain combines TRBV11-3 with TRBJ2-7; D not resolved. This CDR3 is built from 14 residues. The germline gives CDR1 SGHNT, CDR2 YENEEA. The V and J ends lost 2 bases and 1 base respectively, with 9 bases between them. The entire variable domain, with the rest obtained from reference TRBV11-3 and TRBJ2-7, is as follows: EAGVVQSPRYKIIEKKQPVAFWCNPISGHNTLYWYLQNLGQGPELLIRYENEEAVDDSQLPKDRFSAERLKGVDSTLKIQPAELGDSAVYLCASSLIRESYEQYFGPGTRLTVT.

A few counts support this clone. The genes are TRBV9 and TRBJ2-7; TRBD1 is a possible D gene (5 bases). This CDR3 comprises 13 residues. V lost 0 bases to trimming and J lost 6 bases, with 10 bases between them. Germline V gene lookup returns CDR1 SGDLS and CDR2 YYNGEE. Written as DNA, the CDR3 is TGTGCCAGCAGCGTAGCAGGGATGGGCGAGCAGTACTTC. Its protein is CASSVAGMGEQYF.

This clone has a handful of counts. The chain recombines TRBV7-2 with TRBJ2-1, with 10 bases matching TRBD2. The germline CDR1 and CDR2 sequences are SGHTA and FQGNSA. The length of the CDR3 is 16 residues. The V segment lost 5 bases and the J segment 7 bases; nucleotides outside the gene matches: 11. CDR3 DNA: TGTGCCAGCAGCCTTAGCGGGGGGTCTTCAGGGAATGAGCAGTTCTTC. Protein sequence: CASSLSGGSSGNEQFF.

The rearrangement joins TRBV7-2 to TRBJ1-4; D remains unclear. Deletions cut 1 base from V and 6 bases from J, with 6 bases between. Per the germline V gene, CDR1 is SGHTA and CDR2 is FQGNSA. This CDR3 is built from 13 residues. Here the CDR3 DNA reads TGTGCCAGCAGCTTAGGATTCGATGAAAAACTGTTTTTT. Its protein product is CASSLGFDEKLFF.

This clone turned up a few times. V usage is TRBV25-1 and J usage is TRBJ2-3; 10 bases fit TRBD2. The V and J ends lost 4 bases and 5 bases, in that order; junction bases with no gene match: 9. Germline V gives CDR1 MGHDK, CDR2 SYGVNS. This CDR3 is built from 16 residues. CDR3 sequence (DNA): TGTGCCAGCAGTGTAACTCTAGCGGGGGTCGAAGATACGCAGTATTTT. Translation gives CASSVTLAGVEDTQYF.

This clone was picked up a small number of times. This sequence joins TRBV11-2 and TRBJ2-5, with D maybe TRBD2 (5 bases). The germline CDR1 and CDR2 sequences are SGHAT and FQNNGV. The ends were cut back, 4 bases at V and 1 base at J, with 13 bases in the middle. CDR3 size: 15 residues. CDR3 residues: CASSSSERSQETQYF. As DNA, the CDR3 is TGTGCCAGCAGCTCCTCAGAGCGGAGCCAAGAGACCCAGTACTTC.

A few counts support this clone. The chain recombines TRBV7-9 with TRBJ2-3; tentative D call: TRBD2 (6 bases). This CDR3 has 11 amino acids. Trimming pared 5 bases from V and 6 bases from J, leaving 6 bases between. The germline V gene has CDR1 SEHNR and CDR2 FQNEAQ (reference sequence). CDR3 sequence reads: CASSGGDTQYF. The DNA of the CDR3 is TGTGCCAGCAGCGGAGGGGATACGCAGTATTTT.

This clone has just a few counts. The CDR3 DNA reads as TGCAGCGTTGGGGGGACGGTCGGGCCTGAAGCTTTCTTT. As protein: CSVGGTVGPEAFF. This chain uses TRBV29-1 with TRBJ1-1; TRBD1 might be the D (5 bases). CDR1 is SQVTM, CDR2 ANQGSEA, per germline. V was pared by 4 bases and J by 6 bases, with 15 bases between. The CDR3 is 13 residues long.

The CDR3 loop reads CASLRNIGNEQFF. The CDR3, as DNA: TGTGCCAGCCTGCGGAACATAGGGAATGAGCAGTTCTTC. This chain connects TRBV5-6 to TRBJ2-1; D is unresolved. V was trimmed by 7 bases and J by 7 bases, leaving 15 bases between them. Germline V CDR1 and CDR2: SGHDT, YYEEEE. The CDR3 runs 13 residues.

The chain couples TRBV4-3 to TRBJ2-3; 12 bases fit TRBD1. Per the germline V gene, CDR1 is LGHNA and CDR2 is YSLEER. V trimming: 1 base; J trimming: 8 bases; junction bases outside the gene matches: 7. The CDR3 is 16 residues long. The CDR3 is CASSQGPGQGAFTQYF. The CDR3 DNA reads TGCGCCAGCAGCCAAGGGCCGGGACAGGGGGCATTTACGCAGTATTTT.

This chain joins TRBV6-1 and TRBJ1-2, with D unclear. Germline CDR1 reads MNHNS; CDR2 reads SASEGT. The CDR3 length is 14 residues. Deletions cut 1 base from V and 2 bases from J, with 8 bases between. The CDR3 DNA reads as TGTGCCAGCAGTGAAGGCCGGCCGAACTATGGCTACACCTTC. It specifies CASSEGRPNYGYTF.

This clone was detected a few times. This chain joins TRBV7-9 and TRBJ1-2, with D unresolved. Per germline, CDR1 SEHNR and CDR2 FQNEAQ (reference sequence). The CDR3 loop spans 14 amino acids. Trimming pared 5 bases from V and 7 bases from J, leaving 17 bases between. CDR3 DNA sequence: TGTGCCAGCAGCCCCTACGGAGGGTACTCTGGCTACACCTTC. Protein product: CASSPYGGYSGYTF.

This clone was observed a few times. This chain uses TRBV9 with TRBJ2-3; no definite D call. The CDR3 extends over 14 amino acids. Trimming took 0 bases from V and 4 from J, leaving 9 bases between them. From germline, CDR1 is SGDLS and CDR2 YYNGEE. CDR3 DNA: TGTGCCAGCAGCGTAGGGCAAGTCCCAGATACGCAGTATTTT. Translating it yields CASSVGQVPDTQYF.

This rearrangement joins TRBV6-5 to TRBJ2-2, with TRBD1 identical over 8 bases. This CDR3 has 16 residues. Trimming removed 2 bases from V and 7 bases from J; junction bases left unmatched: 9. Germline V lookup: CDR1 MNHEY, CDR2 SVGAGI. CDR3 nucleotides: TGTGCCAGCAGTTACGCGGGCAGGGGGCTTAGCGGGGAGCTGTTTTTT. It encodes CASSYAGRGLSGELFF.

V is TRBV7-9 and J is TRBJ2-7; no firm D call. V lost 1 base to trimming and J lost 2 bases, with 9 bases between them. This CDR3 is 14 amino acids long. In germline, CDR1 is SEHNR, CDR2 FQNEAQ (reference sequence). The CDR3: CASSLGSMPYEQYF. The CDR3 nucleotides are TGTGCCAGCAGCTTAGGCTCAATGCCCTACGAGCAGTACTTC.

The chain recombines TRBV4-3 with TRBJ1-5, with D possibly being TRBD1 (5 bases). The CDR3 extends over 16 amino acids. V was clipped by 0 bases and J by 4 bases, with 13 bases between them. Germline V gene data show CDR1 as LGHNA and CDR2 as YSLEER. The CDR3 nucleotides are TGCGCCAGCAGCCAAGAGAAAGTGGGGGGGAATCAGCCCCAGCATTTT. Translation gives CASSQEKVGGNQPQHF.